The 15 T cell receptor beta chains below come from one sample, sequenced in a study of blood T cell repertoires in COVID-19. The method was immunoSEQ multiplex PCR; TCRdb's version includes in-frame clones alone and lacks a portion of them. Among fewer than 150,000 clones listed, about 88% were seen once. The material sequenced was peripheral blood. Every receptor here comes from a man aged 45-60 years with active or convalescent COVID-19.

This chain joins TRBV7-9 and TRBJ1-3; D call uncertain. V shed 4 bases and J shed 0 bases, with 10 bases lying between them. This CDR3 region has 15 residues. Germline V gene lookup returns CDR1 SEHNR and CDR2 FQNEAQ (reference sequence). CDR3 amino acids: CASSYGLISGNTIYF. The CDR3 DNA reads TGTGCCAGCAGCTACGGACTGATCTCTGGAAACACCATATATTTT.

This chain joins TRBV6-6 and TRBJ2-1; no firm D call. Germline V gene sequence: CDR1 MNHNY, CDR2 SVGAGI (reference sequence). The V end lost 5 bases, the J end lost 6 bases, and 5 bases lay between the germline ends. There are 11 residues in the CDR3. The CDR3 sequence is CASSNSNEQFF. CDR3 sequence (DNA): TGTGCCAGCAGTAACAGCAATGAGCAGTTCTTC.

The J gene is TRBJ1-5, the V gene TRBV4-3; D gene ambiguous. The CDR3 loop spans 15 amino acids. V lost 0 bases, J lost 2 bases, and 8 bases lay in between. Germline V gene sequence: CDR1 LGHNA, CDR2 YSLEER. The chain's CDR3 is CASSQDLSGNQPQHF. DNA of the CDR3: TGCGCCAGCAGCCAAGATCTGTCAGGCAATCAGCCCCAGCATTTT.

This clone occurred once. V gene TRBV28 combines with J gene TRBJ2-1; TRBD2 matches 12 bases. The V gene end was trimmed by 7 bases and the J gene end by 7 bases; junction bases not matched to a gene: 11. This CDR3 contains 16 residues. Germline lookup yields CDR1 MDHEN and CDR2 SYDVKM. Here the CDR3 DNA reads TGTGCCAGCAACCCTAGACTAGCGGGAGTGGGAAATGAGCAGTTCTTC. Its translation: CASNPRLAGVGNEQFF.

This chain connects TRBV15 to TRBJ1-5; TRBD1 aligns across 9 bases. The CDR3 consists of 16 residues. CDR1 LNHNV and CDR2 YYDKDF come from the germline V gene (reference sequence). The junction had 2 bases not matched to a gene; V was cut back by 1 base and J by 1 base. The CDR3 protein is CATSRGGQGSNQPQHF. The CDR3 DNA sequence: TGTGCCACCAGCAGAGGTGGACAGGGGAGCAATCAGCCCCAGCATTTT.

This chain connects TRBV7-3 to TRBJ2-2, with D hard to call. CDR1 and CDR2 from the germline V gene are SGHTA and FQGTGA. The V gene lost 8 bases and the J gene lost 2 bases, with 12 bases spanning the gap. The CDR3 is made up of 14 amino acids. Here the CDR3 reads CASGLAANTGELFF. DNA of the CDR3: TGTGCCAGCGGTCTCGCGGCAAACACCGGGGAGCTGTTTTTT.

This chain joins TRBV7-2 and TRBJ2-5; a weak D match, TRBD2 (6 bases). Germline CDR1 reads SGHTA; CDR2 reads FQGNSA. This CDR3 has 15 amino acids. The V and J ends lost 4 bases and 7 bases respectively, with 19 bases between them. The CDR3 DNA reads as TGTGCCAGCAGCTCCCCCGGGAGCGGAGGAGGGACCCAGTACTTC. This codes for CASSSPGSGGGTQYF.

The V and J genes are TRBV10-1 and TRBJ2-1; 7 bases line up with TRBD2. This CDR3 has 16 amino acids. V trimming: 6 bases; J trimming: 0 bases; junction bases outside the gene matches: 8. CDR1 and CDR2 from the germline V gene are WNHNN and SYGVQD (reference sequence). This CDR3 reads CASSPGLPSSYNEQFF. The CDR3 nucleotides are TGCGCCAGCAGCCCGGGACTACCAAGCTCCTACAATGAGCAGTTCTTC.

CDR3 DNA sequence: TGTGCCAGCCTTAATAGCGGGAGGATCAACGAGCAGTACTTC. Protein sequence: CASLNSGRINEQYF. The V and J genes are TRBV2 and TRBJ2-7; 10 bases match TRBD2. From germline, CDR1 is SNHLY and CDR2 FYNNEI. This CDR3 region has 14 residues. V lost 8 bases to trimming and J lost 5 bases; unmatched junction nucleotides: 9.

The CDR3 is CASSLAGGSNQPQHF. In DNA form, the CDR3 reads TGCGCCAGCAGCTTGGCCGGGGGAAGCAATCAGCCCCAGCATTTT. The chain links TRBV5-1 to TRBJ1-5, with D possibly matching TRBD1 (5 bases). The CDR3 is 15 amino acids. From germline, CDR1 is SGHRS and CDR2 YFSETQ. Trimming stripped 0 bases from V and 1 base from J, with 8 bases between.

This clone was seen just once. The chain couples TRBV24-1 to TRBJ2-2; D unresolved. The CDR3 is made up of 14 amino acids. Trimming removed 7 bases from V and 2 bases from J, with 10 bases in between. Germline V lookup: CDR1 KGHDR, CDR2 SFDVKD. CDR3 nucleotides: TGTGCCACCAGGGCGCAGACAAACACCGGGGAGCTGTTTTTT. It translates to CATRAQTNTGELFF.

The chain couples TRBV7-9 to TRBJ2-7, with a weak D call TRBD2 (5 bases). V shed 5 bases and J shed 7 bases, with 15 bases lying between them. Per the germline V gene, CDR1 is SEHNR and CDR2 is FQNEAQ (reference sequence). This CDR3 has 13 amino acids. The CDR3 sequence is CASSPPLGSEQYF. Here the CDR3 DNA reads TGTGCCAGCAGCCCCCCGTTGGGGAGTGAGCAGTACTTC.

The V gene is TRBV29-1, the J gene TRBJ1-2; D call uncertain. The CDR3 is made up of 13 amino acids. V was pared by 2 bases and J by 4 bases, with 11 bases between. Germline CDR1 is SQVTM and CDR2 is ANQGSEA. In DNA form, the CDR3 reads TGCAGCGTTGAAAGGACTGTACGCTATGGCTACACCTTC. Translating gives CSVERTVRYGYTF.

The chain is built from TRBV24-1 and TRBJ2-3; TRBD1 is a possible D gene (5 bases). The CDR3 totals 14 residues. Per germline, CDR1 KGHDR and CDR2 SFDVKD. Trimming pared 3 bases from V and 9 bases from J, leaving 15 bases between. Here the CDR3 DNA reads TGTGCCACCAGTGATCCCGACAGCCCGATAACGCAGTATTTT. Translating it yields CATSDPDSPITQYF.

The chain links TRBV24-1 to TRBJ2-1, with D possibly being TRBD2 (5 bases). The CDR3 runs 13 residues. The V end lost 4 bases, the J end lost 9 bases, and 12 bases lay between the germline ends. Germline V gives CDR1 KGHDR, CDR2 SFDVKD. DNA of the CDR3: TGTGCCACCAGTGACCTAGCCCCGGCTGAGCAGTTCTTC. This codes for CATSDLAPAEQFF.